Below, 6 T cell receptor beta chains from the same sample are listed, as sequenced in a study of blood T cell repertoires in COVID-19 (dated by TCRdb to 2019 to 2021). Library construction relied on the immunoSEQ multiplex PCR assay. TCRdb retrieved this table from immuneACCESS and kept in-frame rearrangements only. Not all clones are present; in checked studies, unresolved V genes account for under half, and no reason is known for the remainder. Counted in this sample were around 94,000 clones; around four fifths of them appeared once. The ten largest clones take up around 10% of the sample. The sequenced sample was peripheral blood. These receptors were obtained from a man aged 35 to 55 with active or convalescent COVID-19.

The rearrangement joins TRBV7-2 to TRBJ2-3, with TRBD2 matching over 15 bases. The CDR3 consists of 17 residues. Germline V gives CDR1 SGHTA, CDR2 FQGNSA. V lost 7 bases and J lost 3; bases outside the gene matches: 8. DNA for the CDR3: TGTGCCAGCACCAAGGGACTAGCGGGGGGATGGACAGATACGCAGTATTTT. This encodes CASTKGLAGGWTDTQYF.

This chain links TRBV2 with TRBJ2-1; the match to TRBD2 covers 11 bases. The CDR3 is 18 amino acids. J lost 9 bases, V lost 3 bases, and 16 bases had no gene match. The germline gives CDR1 SNHLY, CDR2 FYNNEI. This chain's CDR3 is CASSDSGGAGFGFGEQFF. The DNA for the CDR3 is TGTGCCAGCAGTGATAGCGGGGGGGCAGGTTTTGGATTTGGTGAGCAGTTCTTC.

V gene TRBV18 combines with J gene TRBJ2-7; D unresolved. The germline gives CDR1 KGHSH, CDR2 LQKENI. Trimming pared 4 bases from V and 0 bases from J, leaving 7 bases between. CDR3 size: 13 residues. The CDR3 sequence: CASSQTSSYEQYF. For the CDR3, the DNA is TGTGCCAGCTCACAAACGAGCTCCTACGAGCAGTACTTC.

CDR3: CASKGQGGKETQYF. The CDR3 region has the DNA TGTGCCAGCAAGGGACAGGGAGGGAAAGAGACCCAGTACTTC. This chain links TRBV19 with TRBJ2-5; 9 bases are shared with TRBD1. Germline V gene lookup returns CDR1 LNHDA and CDR2 SQIVND (reference sequence). With 9 bases clipped from V and 3 bases from J, the junction kept 8 bases outside the gene matches. The CDR3 consists of 14 residues. The full variable domain, rest sourced from reference TRBV19 and TRBJ2-5, is DGGITQSPKYLFRKEGQNVTLSCEQNLNHDAMYWYRQDPGQGLRLIYYSQIVNDFQKGDIAEGYSVSREKKESFPLTVTSAQKNPTAFYLCASKGQGGKETQYFGPGTRLLVL.

The rearrangement uses TRBV7-9 and TRBJ2-6; 7 nucleotides line up with TRBD1. Germline CDR1 reads SEHNR; CDR2 reads FQNEAQ (reference sequence). This CDR3 has 16 amino acids. Trimming at V came to 5 bases and at J to 4 bases, leaving 8 bases not matched to a gene. CDR3 residues: CASSRTQGTGANVLTF. Here the CDR3 DNA reads TGTGCCAGCAGCCGAACACAGGGGACCGGGGCCAACGTCCTGACTTTC.

This clone appeared a few times. V gene TRBV5-1 combines with J gene TRBJ2-7; 7 bases align to TRBD1. CDR3 length: 19 amino acids. Losses at the gene ends were 0 bases for V and 5 bases for J; bases not matched to a gene: 20. Germline CDR1 reads SGHRS; CDR2 reads YFSETQ. CDR3 loop: CASSLGNPGTVLLVDEQYF. CDR3 in DNA: TGCGCCAGCAGCTTGGGCAACCCAGGGACAGTACTCCTAGTCGACGAGCAGTACTTC.